A selection of T cell receptor beta chains follows, all from one sample in a study of T cells in localized non-small cell lung cancer. Clones were read by immunoSEQ multiplex PCR, and TCRdb kept only the in-frame ones, dropping some. The sample records about 30,000 clones, roughly 87% being singletons. The input for sequencing was peripheral blood, taken before any cancer treatment. These receptors all come from a male donor at least 60 years old with stage I lung adenocarcinoma. The CDR3 runs from the conserved cysteine through the conserved F or W. The order of the fields is V gene, J gene, CDR3 protein.

TRBV7-2	TRBJ1-2	CASSLGVARGYTF
TRBV29-1	TRBJ2-7	CSVRRQGYEQYF
TRBV12-5	TRBJ1-1	CASGGTGNTEAFF
TRBV30	TRBJ1-1	CAWRRLGIGRNTEAFF
TRBV18	TRBJ2-2	CASSRRTANTGELFF
TRBV7-9	TRBJ2-5	CASSHGRGEETQYF
TRBV30	TRBJ1-1	CAWRAPGGTEAFF
TRBV28	TRBJ1-2	CASSLAGNYGYTF
TRBV5-1	TRBJ1-4	CASSLSTGKLFF
TRBV11-3	TRBJ2-2	CASSAISTGELFF
TRBV6-5	TRBJ1-1	CASSYEGRASTEAFF
TRBV11-2	TRBJ2-3	CASSLGAGGGTDTQYF
TRBV15	TRBJ2-7	CATSVGQGAIVNF
TRBV19	TRBJ1-6	CASSRDRGGSPLHF
TRBV2	TRBJ1-5	CASSAGTGTNQPQHF
TRBV6-6	TRBJ1-2	CASSYSQGVNYGYTF
TRBV18	TRBJ1-6	CASSSGDPRNSPLHF
TRBV29-1	TRBJ1-4	CSVGYNEKLFF
TRBV4-1	TRBJ1-1	CASSQGHSGNTEAFF
TRBV4-1	TRBJ1-4	CASSQEGLETVPNEKLFF
TRBV28	TRBJ2-1	CASTRPGSPNEQFF
TRBV6-6	TRBJ2-2	CASSYTGRSSGELFF
TRBV7-6	TRBJ2-7	CASSSDRSSYEQYF
TRBV30	TRBJ1-2	CAWSGEVRNYGYTF
TRBV6-5	TRBJ1-2	CASSYGGNYGYTF
TRBV6-5	TRBJ1-5	CASRGRSNQPQHF
TRBV18	TRBJ2-7	CASSPGNQAPSYEQYF
TRBV30	TRBJ1-6	CAWRVPPGPLHF
TRBV6-5	TRBJ2-7	CASSYEGLGYEQYF
TRBV6-1	TRBJ1-1	CASSESTGYTEAFF
TRBV28	TRBJ2-1	CASTPPRTSKSYNEQFF
TRBV5-1	TRBJ2-3	CASSQGQDPDTQYF
TRBV29-1	TRBJ1-4	CSVEGQGRGKLFF
TRBV6-5	TRBJ2-7	CAVSRGMNSYEQYF
TRBV18	TRBJ1-2	CASSSPGQGHYGYTF
TRBV9	TRBJ2-3	CASSVAASSTDTQYF
TRBV7-9	TRBJ2-7	CASSTGTGGWEQYF
TRBV28	TRBJ2-2	CASSLWAGTGELFF
TRBV7-8	TRBJ2-1	CASSLDSQRGRYNEQFF
TRBV7-9	TRBJ2-1	CASTIVTGASEQFF
TRBV19	TRBJ1-1	CASSRQGTEAFF
TRBV15	TRBJ2-3	CATSPPGGPNTQYF
TRBV28	TRBJ1-5	CLVGQGIRSNQPQHF
TRBV18	TRBJ1-6	CASSRDTSSYNSPLHF
TRBV19	TRBJ1-2	CASSIGRGRYGYTF
TRBV9	TRBJ2-6	CASSEGIGPGANVLTF
TRBV19	TRBJ1-2	CASQSAGGRLYGYTF
TRBV19	TRBJ1-5	CASSGIEQPQHF
TRBV19	TRBJ2-7	CASSIDGGPEQYF
TRBV6-5	TRBJ1-2	CASSQTNNYGYTF
TRBV29-1	TRBJ1-4	CSGGHNEKLFF
TRBV9	TRBJ2-7	CASSPTGTGGSYEQYF
TRBV7-9	TRBJ2-1	CASSSGTGDYNEQFF
TRBV4-3	TRBJ1-5	CASSQDLTNSNQPQHF
TRBV18	TRBJ1-5	CASSNRESNQPQHF
TRBV6-1	TRBJ1-1	CASSEGRMGGVGEAFF
TRBV4-3	TRBJ2-5	CASSQDHGGLGEETQYF